These T cell receptor beta chains were read from a single sample in a study of graft-versus-host responses after intestinal transplantation. Repertoires were generated with immunoSEQ multiplex PCR, while TCRdb's copy carries only in-frame clones and drops some. The sample consists of fewer than 8,500 clones, roughly 93% of them appearing once. Sequencing was performed on PBMCs, taken 11 days after intestinal transplantation. These TCRs come from a human patient who received an intestinal transplant, so some T cells may come from the graft donor. Each CDR3 is given with its conserved first and last residue. D genes are given only for firm matches. The size of a clone is reported for some rows only, either as once, few or many, or as a class for expanded clones.

d_call j_call clone_size v_call cdr3_nt cdr3_aa
TRBD2 TRBJ2-3 - TRBV30 TGTGCCTGGAGTGTAATCCAGCGGGGGGGCACAGATACGCAGTATTTT CAWSVIQRGGTDTQYF
TRBD2 TRBJ2-5 - TRBV28 TGTGCCAGCGATGAATGGGGGGGACGGGGAGAGACCCAGTACTTC CASDEWGGRGETQYF
TRBD1 TRBJ2-7 - TRBV11-2 TGTGCCAGCAGGGGGGGACAGGGGCCCCGGGAGCAGTACTTC CASRGGQGPREQYF
- TRBJ2-2 - TRBV15 TGTGCCACCAGCTCCGGACAGCTGAACACCGGGGAGCTGTTTTTT CATSSGQLNTGELFF
- TRBJ1-1 - TRBV27 TGTGCCAGCAGCTTGGGAGGTAACACTGAAGCTTTCTTT CASSLGGNTEAFF
- TRBJ2-3 - TRBV9 TGTGCCAGCTCCCTACAGGGTAGCGGCACAGATACGCAGTATTTT CASSLQGSGTDTQYF
TRBD1 TRBJ2-7 - TRBV6-6 TGTGCCAGCAGTTACTCGACAGGGGAACGCGAGCAGTACTTC CASSYSTGEREQYF
- TRBJ2-1 few TRBV4-1 TGCGCCAGCAGCCAAGTCCAGGGCAAGGATGAGCAGTTCTTC CASSQVQGKDEQFF
TRBD2 TRBJ2-5 - TRBV9 TGTGCCAGCAGCGCGGGGGGGGGCTCGGAGACCCAGTACTTC CASSAGGGSETQYF
- TRBJ2-1 few TRBV7-7 TGTGCTAGCAGCTTAGTGGCAGGGGGAGGCAATGAGCAGTTCTTC CASSLVAGGGNEQFF
TRBD2 TRBJ2-3 - TRBV9 TGTGCCAGCAGCGACGGGCTAGCGGGGGAGGCAGATACGCAGTATTTT CASSDGLAGEADTQYF
- TRBJ1-1 few TRBV4-2 TGTGCCAGCAGCCAAGATTATGCAGGTCCTGTGAACACTGAAGCTTTCTTT CASSQDYAGPVNTEAFF
- TRBJ2-2 - TRBV10-2 TGCGCCAGCAGGGGGGCGGGCAAGAACACCGGGGAGCTGTTTTTT CASRGAGKNTGELFF
TRBD2 TRBJ2-5 - TRBV5-1 TGCGCCAGCAGCTCCGGGACTAGGGGTTTCCAAGAGACCCAGTACTTC CASSSGTRGFQETQYF
- TRBJ1-4 - TRBV6-1 TGTGCCAGCAGTGACGCGACAGCCCCTTTTTTT CASSDATAPFF
- TRBJ1-4 once TRBV6-1 TGTGCCAGCAGTTTAGACAGCACAACTAATGAAAAACTGTTTTTT CASSLDSTTNEKLFF
TRBD1 TRBJ2-7 - TRBV14 TGTGCCAGCAGCCAAGATGGGGGACAGGGGTTGTACGAGCAGTACTTC CASSQDGGQGLYEQYF
TRBD2 TRBJ2-3 - TRBV7-9 TGTGCCAGCAGCTTACAGCGGGAGGAACCAGATACGCAGTATTTT CASSLQREEPDTQYF
- TRBJ1-1 - TRBV5-4 TGTGCCAGCAGCTTTGAGAGGGGGATGAACACTGAAGCTTTCTTT CASSFERGMNTEAFF
TRBD1 TRBJ1-2 - TRBV19 TGTGCCAGTAGTGAATATGGGACAGAGATCTATGGCTACACCTTC CASSEYGTEIYGYTF
TRBD2 TRBJ2-1 - TRBV7-9 TGTGCCAGCAGCACCCAAAGCGGGAGGGAAAGATACAATGAGCAGTTCTTC CASSTQSGRERYNEQFF
TRBD1 TRBJ1-5 - TRBV13 TGTGCCAGCAGCTTAGGTCAGGGGGGTCAGCCCCAGCATTTT CASSLGQGGQPQHF
- TRBJ2-3 once TRBV9 TGTGCCAGCGCCGGGGGTCGGGGAGCGGGTGACGCTAGCACAGATACGCAGTATTTT CASAGGRGAGDASTDTQYF
- TRBJ2-1 - TRBV27 TGTGCCAGCAGTTTATCAGGGGGTATCTACAATGAGCAGTTCTTC CASSLSGGIYNEQFF
TRBD1 TRBJ2-1 - TRBV25-1 TGTGCCAGCAGTGCACAGGGGTGGAATGAGCAGTTCTTC CASSAQGWNEQFF
- TRBJ2-2 - TRBV2 TGTGCCAGCAGTGCCATCGACATTACCGGGGAGCTGTTTTTT CASSAIDITGELFF
- TRBJ2-7 - TRBV6-5 TGTGCCAGCAGTCTGGACAGAAACTACGAGCAGTACTTC CASSLDRNYEQYF
- TRBJ1-4 - TRBV28 TGTGCCAGCAGTTCCCGGACGGAGGGGTCTAATGAAAAACTGTTTTTT CASSSRTEGSNEKLFF
TRBD1 TRBJ2-1 - TRBV4-1 TGCGCCAGCAGCCAAGGGGACAGGGGTTGGAATGAGCAGTTCTTC CASSQGDRGWNEQFF
TRBD1 TRBJ2-5 - TRBV2 TGTGCCAGCAGTGAATGGAGGGCAGGGGGCTTCCAAGAGACCCAGTACTTC CASSEWRAGGFQETQYF
- TRBJ2-5 - TRBV6-1 TGTGCCAGCAGACATACCCGACAGGAAGAGACCCAGTACTTC CASRHTRQEETQYF
TRBD1 TRBJ2-2 - TRBV7-6 TGTGCCAGCAGCTACGACAGGGGGGGCACCGGGGAGCTGTTTTTT CASSYDRGGTGELFF
TRBD1 TRBJ2-2 - TRBV11-1 TGTGCCAGCAGCTCCGACAGGGAGCTGAACACCGGGGAGCTGTTTTTT CASSSDRELNTGELFF
- TRBJ2-1 - TRBV6-9 TGTGCCAGCATCCCCGGGGTTCAACTTAGCTCCTACAATGAGCAGTTCTTC CASIPGVQLSSYNEQFF
TRBD2 TRBJ2-2 - TRBV6-5 TGTGCCAGCAGTTACAAGCGGGGGGACACCGGGGAGCTGTTTTTT CASSYKRGDTGELFF
- TRBJ1-6 - TRBV11-2 TGTGCCAGCAGCTTATTCGTCGACAGTTATAATTCACCCCTCCACTTT CASSLFVDSYNSPLHF
- TRBJ2-1 - TRBV5-6 TGTGCCAGCAGCTTGCACGAGAATGAGCAGTTCTTC CASSLHENEQFF
TRBD2 TRBJ2-2 - TRBV11-2 TGTGCCAGCAGCTTAAACGGGGGGGCCACCGGGGAGCTGTTTTTT CASSLNGGATGELFF
- TRBJ2-1 - TRBV6-6 TGTGCCAGCAGTTGGGCGGGGGCGCGGAACAATGAGCAGTTCTTC CASSWAGARNNEQFF
TRBD2 TRBJ2-1 - TRBV6-5 TGTGCCAGCAGTTACCGTGGAGCGGGAGGGATCCATGAGCAGTTCTTC CASSYRGAGGIHEQFF
- TRBJ1-1 - TRBV6-1 TGTGCCAGCAGTGAGGGGCAGGGCCTGAACACTGAAGCTTTCTTT CASSEGQGLNTEAFF
TRBD1 TRBJ1-5 - TRBV5-5 TGTGCCAGCAGCTTCGAGGGGACAGGGGAGCAGCCCCAGCATTTT CASSFEGTGEQPQHF
- TRBJ1-1 - TRBV6-5 TGTGCCAGCAGACACCGGGGGGGGGTCAACACTGAAGCTTTCTTT CASRHRGGVNTEAFF